The clone carrying this T cell receptor (beta chain) was detected many times. The target antigen is unknown. The sample comes from a study of T-cell reconstitution after alpha-beta-depleted transplantation in children. The study, taken as a whole, reports: TCRbeta diversity was high at day 60 in some patients (a result of surviving recipient T cells and thymic progenitors). Most T-cell counts and diversity one year after the transplant came from T cells that were newly produced. Several hundred rapidly expanded clones from non-depleted graft cells reportedly supplied alpha-beta T cells about two months post-transplant.

Unique molecular identifiers were built into the TCRbeta library. A single record per CDR3 protein comes from TCRdb applying MiXCR to the PCR reads. The data hold 180,000 or so distinct CDR3 sequences, with roughly 6.3% observed a single time. The germline gives CDR1 DFQATT, CDR2 SNEGSKA (reference sequence). This CDR3 region has 14 residues. Trimming removed 0 bases from V and 8 bases from J; junction bases left unmatched: 7. This chain connects TRBV20-1 to TRBJ2-1; TRBD1 aligns across 7 bases. The sequence was obtained from a girl under three years old with combined immunodeficiency, due to receive a stem cell transplant. Sequencing was performed on PBMCs, taken before TCRalphabeta/CD19-depleted stem cell transplant. The CDR3 DNA reads TGCAGTGCTAGAGAGCTTCTTAGGGGGCATGAGCAGTTCTTC. Protein: CSARELLRGHEQFF.